The rows below give T cell receptor beta chains drawn from one sample of a study of CD8 T cells in ankylosing spondylitis. One entry per CDR3 protein results from TCRdb running MiXCR on the 5' RACE reads. The top ten clones hold 21% of a sample with 200,000 to 250,000 distinct CDR3 sequences, roughly a tenth of them seen once. Input material: blood, either unsorted or a sorted T cell fraction (not recorded which). The receptors were gathered from a male donor with ankylosing spondylitis or in good health (not recorded which). Each CDR3 is given with its conserved first and last residue. The D gene is left open where the match is weak. Where a row states a size, it is once, few, many or the class of an expanded clone; other rows omit it.

d_call clone_size j_call v_call cdr3_aa cdr3_nt
- many TRBJ2-7 TRBV12-3/TRBV12-4 CASSLRGHSYEQYF TGTGCCAGCAGTTTAAGGGGCCACTCCTACGAGCAGTACTTC
TRBD1 - TRBJ1-1 TRBV14 CASSPWTGSEKAFF TGTGCCAGCAGCCCCTGGACAGGGTCGGAAAAAGCTTTCTTT
- few TRBJ1-1 TRBV11-3 CASSLAAHLDRNTEAFF TGTGCCAGCAGCTTAGCCGCCCATCTCGACAGGAACACTGAAGCTTTCTTT
TRBD2 many TRBJ2-2 TRBV20-1 CSAQVAGGRTGELFF TGCAGTGCCCAGGTGGCGGGGGGCAGGACCGGGGAGCTGTTTTTT
TRBD1 few TRBJ1-2 TRBV20-1 CSVGQAYNYGYTF TGCAGTGTGGGACAGGCGTATAACTATGGCTACACCTTC
- many TRBJ1-1 TRBV13 CASRAETEAFF TGTGCCAGCAGGGCGGAAACTGAAGCTTTCTTT
TRBD2 many TRBJ2-1 TRBV9 CASSVEFGGARDEQFF TGTGCCAGCAGCGTAGAGTTCGGGGGGGCCAGGGATGAGCAGTTCTTC
- - TRBJ1-5 TRBV7-2 CASSLGWGQPQHF TGTGCCAGCAGCTTAGGTTGGGGACAGCCCCAGCATTTT
- - TRBJ1-6 TRBV28 CASSHRLGPHF TGTGCCAGCAGCCACAGACTAGGGCCCCACTTT
- many TRBJ2-1 TRBV29-1 CSSGGSSEQFF TGCAGCAGTGGGGGCAGCTCTGAGCAGTTCTTC
- many TRBJ2-2 TRBV6-5 CASSSQGYTGELFF TGTGCCAGCAGTTCGCAGGGGTACACCGGGGAGCTGTTTTTT
TRBD1 many TRBJ1-2 TRBV5-1 CASSPRDRVGYGYTF TGCGCCAGCAGCCCCCGGGACAGGGTCGGGTATGGCTACACCTTC
- - TRBJ2-7 TRBV3-1 CATCRGDTSTYEQYF TGTGCCACCTGCCGCGGGGACACCTCAACCTACGAGCAGTACTTC
- - TRBJ2-3 TRBV11-1 CASSLPNTDTQYF TGTGCCAGCAGCTTGCCAAACACAGATACGCAGTATTTT
TRBD2 - TRBJ2-5 TRBV27 CASRLFGGAGGETQYF TGTGCCAGTCGTCTCTTCGGGGGGGCTGGTGGAGAGACCCAGTACTTC
TRBD1 many TRBJ1-2 TRBV6-1 CASSLGQADGYTF TGTGCCAGCAGCCTAGGACAGGCAGACGGCTACACCTTC
- many TRBJ1-2 TRBV28 CASSFSGAYGYTF TGTGCCAGCAGTTTCTCAGGAGCTTATGGCTACACCTTC
- many TRBJ2-1 TRBV2 CASSVGFNEQFF TGTGCCAGCAGTGTCGGGTTTAATGAGCAGTTCTTC
- - TRBJ2-5 TRBV7-2 CASSSLEPETQYF TGTGCCAGCAGCTCCCTGGAACCCGAGACCCAGTACTTC
- few TRBJ1-4 TRBV12-3/TRBV12-4 CASSPEAGKVANEKLFF TGTGCCAGCAGTCCTGAGGCGGGGAAGGTGGCTAATGAAAAACTGTTTTTT
- few TRBJ1-1 TRBV6-5 CASSYYLGGMANTEAFF TGTGCCAGCAGTTACTACCTAGGGGGGATGGCGAACACTGAAGCTTTCTTT
- many TRBJ2-1 TRBV20-1 CSASDTTARMYNEQFF TGCAGTGCTAGCGACACGACGGCGAGAATGTACAATGAGCAGTTCTTC
TRBD1 - TRBJ1-5 TRBV7-9 CASSSDRGTGNQPQHF TGTGCCAGCAGCTCGGACAGGGGAACTGGAAATCAGCCCCAGCATTTT
TRBD2 many TRBJ2-7 TRBV7-9 CASSYTLAGGYQYF TGTGCCAGCAGTTATACATTAGCGGGGGGCTATCAGTACTTC
- - TRBJ1-5 TRBV12-3/TRBV12-4 CASSWRQFNQPQHF TGTGCCAGCAGCTGGAGACAGTTCAATCAGCCCCAGCATTTT
TRBD2 few TRBJ2-1 TRBV7-9 CASSLVSSGGSNEQFF TGTGCCAGCAGCTTAGTCTCCAGCGGGGGGTCCAATGAGCAGTTCTTC
TRBD2 many TRBJ2-1 TRBV27 CASVPLAGVYNEQFF TGTGCCAGCGTTCCTCTAGCGGGGGTCTACAATGAGCAGTTCTTC
- many TRBJ2-5 TRBV7-9 CASSWSGGETQYF TGTGCCAGCAGCTGGTCGGGTGGAGAGACCCAGTACTTC
TRBD2 many TRBJ2-7 TRBV20-1 CSARVGTSGAYEQYF TGCAGTGCTAGAGTCGGGACTAGCGGGGCCTACGAGCAGTACTTC
- - TRBJ2-1 TRBV10-3 CAITPVTYNEQFF TGTGCCATCACGCCCGTTACCTACAATGAGCAGTTCTTC
- - TRBJ2-2 TRBV19 CASSIGLGFTGELFF TGTGCCAGTAGTATCGGACTGGGATTCACCGGGGAGCTGTTTTTT
- many TRBJ2-2 TRBV10-3 CATNPWTGELFF TGTGCCACCAACCCCTGGACCGGGGAGCTGTTTTTT
- - TRBJ2-1 TRBV5-1 CASSLVGQGQYSDEQFF TGCGCCAGCAGCTTGGTTGGGCAGGGGCAGTATTCCGATGAGCAGTTCTTC
TRBD2 - TRBJ2-5 TRBV20-1 CSASSPSGGPEETQYF TGCAGTGCTAGCTCACCTAGCGGGGGACCCGAAGAGACCCAGTACTTC
TRBD1 many TRBJ2-7 TRBV20-1 CSAPRTGEHEQYF TGCAGTGCCCCCCGGACAGGGGAACACGAGCAGTACTTC
- many TRBJ2-2 TRBV12-3/TRBV12-4 CASSFVVTGNTGELFF TGTGCCAGCAGTTTTGTAGTGACAGGGAACACCGGGGAGCTGTTTTTT
TRBD2 few TRBJ2-5 TRBV15 CATSRDMLAGAQSQETQYF TGTGCCACCAGCAGAGATATGCTAGCGGGAGCCCAAAGCCAAGAGACCCAGTACTTC
TRBD1 many TRBJ1-1 TRBV6-1 CASSPVNHWTGRPEAFF TGTGCCAGCAGTCCAGTTAACCACTGGACAGGGCGTCCTGAAGCTTTCTTT
- many TRBJ1-5 TRBV7-6 CASSLGFSGEDQPQHF TGTGCCAGCAGCTTAGGGTTTAGTGGGGAAGATCAGCCCCAGCATTTT
- few TRBJ1-4 TRBV12-3/TRBV12-4 CASTSGRSNEKLFF TGTGCCAGCACCTCCGGGCGGTCTAATGAAAAACTGTTTTTT
TRBD2 many TRBJ2-1 TRBV11-2 CASSLTAGVHSEQFF TGTGCCAGCAGCTTAACCGCGGGGGTCCATTCTGAGCAGTTCTTC
- many TRBJ1-1 TRBV29-1 CSGRGMNTEAFF TGCAGCGGCAGGGGTATGAACACTGAAGCTTTCTTT
TRBD2 many TRBJ2-7 TRBV5-6 CASSSLAGGPDEQYF TGTGCCAGCAGCTCCTTAGCGGGGGGGCCAGACGAGCAGTACTTC
- many TRBJ2-2 TRBV7-2 CASSFGTHASGELFF TGTGCCAGCAGCTTCGGGACCCACGCGTCCGGGGAGCTGTTTTTT
- many TRBJ1-1 TRBV5-5 CASSPAGAGWTEAFF TGTGCCAGCAGCCCGGCAGGGGCAGGGTGGACTGAAGCTTTCTTT
- many TRBJ2-7 TRBV5-1 CASSLADYEQYF TGCGCCAGCAGCTTGGCAGACTACGAGCAGTACTTC
- many TRBJ2-1 TRBV7-6 CASSLVGGADSYNEQFF TGTGCCAGCAGCTTAGTTGGTGGAGCGGACTCCTACAATGAGCAGTTCTTC
- many TRBJ2-1 TRBV7-2 CASSKPTEYNEQFF TGTGCCAGCAGCAAACCGACTGAGTACAATGAGCAGTTCTTC
- many TRBJ2-5 TRBV7-9 CASSLLPLETQYF TGTGCCAGCAGCTTATTGCCTCTAGAGACCCAGTACTTC
- many TRBJ1-2 TRBV28 CASSPLQGIDYGYTF TGTGCCAGCAGTCCCCTACAGGGAATCGACTATGGCTACACCTTC
TRBD1 many TRBJ2-7 TRBV28 CASSFIDRAPSYEQYF TGTGCCAGCAGTTTTATTGACAGGGCACCCTCCTACGAGCAGTACTTC
- few TRBJ2-5 TRBV3-1 CASSHGGVYQETQYF TGTGCCAGCAGCCACGGCGGAGTGTACCAAGAGACCCAGTACTTC
- many TRBJ1-2 TRBV3-1 CASSNGQNYGYTF TGTGCCAGCAGCAACGGACAGAACTATGGCTACACCTTC
- - TRBJ1-2 TRBV12-3/TRBV12-4 CASSPVAVALYGYTF TGTGCCAGCAGTCCGGTGGCGGTTGCCCTCTATGGCTACACCTTC
- many TRBJ2-1 TRBV2 CASTASFHNEQFF TGTGCCAGCACGGCGAGCTTCCACAATGAGCAGTTCTTC